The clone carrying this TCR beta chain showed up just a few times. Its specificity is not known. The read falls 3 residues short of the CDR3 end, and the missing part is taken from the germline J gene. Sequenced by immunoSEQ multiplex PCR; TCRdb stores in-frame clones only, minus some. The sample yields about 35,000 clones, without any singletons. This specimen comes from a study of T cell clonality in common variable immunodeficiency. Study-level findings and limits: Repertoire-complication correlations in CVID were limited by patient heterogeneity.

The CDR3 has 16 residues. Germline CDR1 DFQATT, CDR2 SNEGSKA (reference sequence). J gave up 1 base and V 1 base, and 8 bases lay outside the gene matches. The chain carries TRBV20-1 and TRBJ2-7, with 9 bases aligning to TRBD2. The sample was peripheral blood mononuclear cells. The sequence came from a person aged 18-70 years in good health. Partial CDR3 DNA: TGCAGTGCTAGAGGGCGGGAGGGAGCCCTTTCCTACGAG. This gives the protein CSARGREGALSYE. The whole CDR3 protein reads CSARGREGALSYEQYF.